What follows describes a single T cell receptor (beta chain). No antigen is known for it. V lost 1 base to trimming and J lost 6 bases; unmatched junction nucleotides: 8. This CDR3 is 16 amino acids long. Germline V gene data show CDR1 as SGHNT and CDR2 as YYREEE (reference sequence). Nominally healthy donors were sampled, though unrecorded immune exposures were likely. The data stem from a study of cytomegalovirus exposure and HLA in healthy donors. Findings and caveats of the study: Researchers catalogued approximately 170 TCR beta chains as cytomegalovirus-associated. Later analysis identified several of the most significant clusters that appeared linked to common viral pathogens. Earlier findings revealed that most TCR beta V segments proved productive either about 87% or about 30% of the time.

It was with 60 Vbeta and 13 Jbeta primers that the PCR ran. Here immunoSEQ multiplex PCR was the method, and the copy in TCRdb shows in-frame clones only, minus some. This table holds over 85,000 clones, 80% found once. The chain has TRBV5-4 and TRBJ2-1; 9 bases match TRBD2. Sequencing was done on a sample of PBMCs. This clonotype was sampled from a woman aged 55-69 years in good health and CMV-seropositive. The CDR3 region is CASSLRGGRDSNEQFF. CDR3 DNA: TGTGCCAGCAGCTTGCGAGGCGGGAGGGATAGCAATGAGCAGTTCTTC.